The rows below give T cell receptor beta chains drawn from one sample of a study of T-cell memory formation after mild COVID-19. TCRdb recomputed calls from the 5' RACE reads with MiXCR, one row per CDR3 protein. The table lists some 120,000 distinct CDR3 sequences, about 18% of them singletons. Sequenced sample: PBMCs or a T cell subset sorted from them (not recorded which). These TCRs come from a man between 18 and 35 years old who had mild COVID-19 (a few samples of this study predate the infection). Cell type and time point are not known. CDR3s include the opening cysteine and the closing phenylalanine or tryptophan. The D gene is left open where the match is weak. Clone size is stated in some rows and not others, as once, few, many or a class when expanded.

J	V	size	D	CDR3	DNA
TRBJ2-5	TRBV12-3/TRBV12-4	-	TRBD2	CASRGPLAGQETQYF	TGTGCCAGCAGGGGGCCATTAGCGGGGCAAGAGACCCAGTACTTC
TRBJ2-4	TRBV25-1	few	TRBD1	CASSETGIAKNIQYF	TGTGCCAGCAGTGAGACAGGGATAGCCAAAAACATTCAGTACTTC
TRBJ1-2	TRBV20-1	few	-	CSAWGGRGYTF	TGCAGTGCCTGGGGGGGGCGCGGCTACACCTTC
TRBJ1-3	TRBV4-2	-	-	CASRTSQEGNTIYF	TGTGCCAGCCGGACATCCCAGGAGGGAAACACCATATATTTT
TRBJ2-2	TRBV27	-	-	CASTLLGVGGELFF	TGTGCCAGCACCTTACTGGGGGTCGGCGGGGAGCTGTTTTTT
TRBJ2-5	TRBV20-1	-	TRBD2	CSARDMRGGETQYF	TGCAGTGCTAGAGATATGCGGGGGGGCGAGACCCAGTACTTC
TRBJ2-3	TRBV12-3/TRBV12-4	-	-	CASSLAGLSDTQYF	TGTGCCAGCAGTTTAGCGGGGTTGTCAGATACGCAGTATTTT
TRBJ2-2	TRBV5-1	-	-	CASSLVAGTGELFF	TGCGCCAGCAGCTTGGTAGCAGGGACCGGGGAGCTGTTTTTT
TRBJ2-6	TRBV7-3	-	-	CASSSPGGGDAGANVLTF	TGTGCCAGCAGCTCCCCTGGAGGGGGCGATGCTGGGGCCAACGTCCTGACTTTC
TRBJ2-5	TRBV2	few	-	CACQGGVVETQYF	TGTGCCTGCCAGGGTGGTGTAGTAGAGACCCAGTACTTC
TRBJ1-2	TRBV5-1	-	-	CASSLNVRGGGNYGYTF	TGCGCCAGCAGCTTGAATGTCCGGGGAGGAGGAAACTATGGCTACACCTTC
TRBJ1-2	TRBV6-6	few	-	CASSYGVGYGYTF	TGTGCCAGCAGTTACGGGGTGGGATATGGCTACACCTTC
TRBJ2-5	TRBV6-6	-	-	CASSYAGTQYF	TGTGCCAGCAGTTATGCGGGGACCCAGTACTTC
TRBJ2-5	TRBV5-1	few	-	CASASSPQETQYF	TGCGCCAGCGCCTCTAGCCCCCAAGAGACCCAGTACTTC
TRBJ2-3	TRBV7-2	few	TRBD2	CASSRRLAGDRTDTQYF	TGTGCCAGCAGCAGAAGACTAGCGGGGGATCGCACAGATACGCAGTATTTT
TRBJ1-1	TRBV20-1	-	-	CSARPGTSTEAFF	TGCAGTGCTAGACCCGGGACGTCCACTGAAGCTTTCTTT
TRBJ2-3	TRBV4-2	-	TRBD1	CASSQDRQGAADTQYF	TGTGCCAGCAGCCAAGATCGGCAGGGGGCCGCAGATACGCAGTATTTT
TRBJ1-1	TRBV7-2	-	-	CASRVGRRGIEAFF	TGTGCCAGCAGGGTGGGCAGGAGGGGGATTGAAGCTTTCTTT
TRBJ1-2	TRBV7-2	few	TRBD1	CASSLDRVKGYTF	TGTGCCAGCAGCTTGGACAGGGTTAAGGGCTACACCTTC
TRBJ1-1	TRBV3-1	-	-	CASSTALGNTEAFF	TGTGCCAGCAGCACCGCGTTGGGGAACACTGAAGCTTTCTTT
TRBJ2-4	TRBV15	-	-	CATGRGAGPDIQYF	TGTGCCACCGGCCGTGGGGCGGGGCCGGACATTCAGTACTTC
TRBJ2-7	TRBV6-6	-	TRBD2	CASSPPGTSFSEQYF	TGTGCCAGCAGTCCACCCGGGACTAGTTTTTCCGAGCAGTACTTC
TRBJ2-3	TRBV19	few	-	CASSTQGPTDTQYF	TGTGCCAGTAGTACCCAAGGGCCCACAGATACGCAGTATTTT
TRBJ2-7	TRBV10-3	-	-	CAIARDYEQYF	TGTGCCATCGCTAGGGACTACGAGCAGTACTTC
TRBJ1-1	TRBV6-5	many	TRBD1	CASSLYRGTEAFF	TGTGCCAGCAGTTTGTACAGGGGCACTGAAGCTTTCTTT